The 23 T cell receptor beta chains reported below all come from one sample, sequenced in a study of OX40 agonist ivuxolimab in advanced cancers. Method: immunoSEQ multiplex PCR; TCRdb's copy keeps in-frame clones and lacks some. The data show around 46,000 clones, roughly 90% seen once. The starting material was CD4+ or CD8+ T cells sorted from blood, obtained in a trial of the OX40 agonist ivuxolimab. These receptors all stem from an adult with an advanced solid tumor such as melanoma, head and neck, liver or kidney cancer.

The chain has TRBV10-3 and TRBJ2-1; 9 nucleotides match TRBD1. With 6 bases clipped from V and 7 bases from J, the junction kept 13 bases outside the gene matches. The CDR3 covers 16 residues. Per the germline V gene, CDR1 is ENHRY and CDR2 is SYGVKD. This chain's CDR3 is CAISSGTGLRGNEQFF. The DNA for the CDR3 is TGTGCCATCAGCTCCGGGACAGGGCTTCGGGGGAATGAGCAGTTCTTC.

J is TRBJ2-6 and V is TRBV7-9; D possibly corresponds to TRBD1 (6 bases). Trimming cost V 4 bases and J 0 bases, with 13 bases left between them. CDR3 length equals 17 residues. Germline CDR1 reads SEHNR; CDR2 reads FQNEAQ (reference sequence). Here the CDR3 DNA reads TGTGCCAGCAGCTCCCTAGAGGACAGCTCTGGGGCCAACGTCCTGACTTTC. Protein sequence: CASSSLEDSSGANVLTF.

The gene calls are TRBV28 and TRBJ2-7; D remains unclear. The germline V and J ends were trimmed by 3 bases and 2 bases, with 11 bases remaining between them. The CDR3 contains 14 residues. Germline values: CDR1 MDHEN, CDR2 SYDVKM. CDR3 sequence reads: CASSLIGSPYEQYF. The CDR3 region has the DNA TGTGCCAGCAGTTTGATAGGCAGCCCCTACGAGCAGTACTTC.

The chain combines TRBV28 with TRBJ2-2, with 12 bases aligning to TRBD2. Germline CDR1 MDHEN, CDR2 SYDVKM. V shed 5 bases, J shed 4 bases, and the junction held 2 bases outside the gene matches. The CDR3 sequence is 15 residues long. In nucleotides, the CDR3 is TGTGCCAGCAGTCCTAGCGGGAGGGTCACCGGGGAGCTGTTTTTT. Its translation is CASSPSGRVTGELFF.

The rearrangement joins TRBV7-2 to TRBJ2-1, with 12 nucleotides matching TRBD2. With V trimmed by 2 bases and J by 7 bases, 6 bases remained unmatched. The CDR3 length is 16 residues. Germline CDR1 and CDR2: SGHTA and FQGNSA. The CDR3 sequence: CASSLKGTSGLNEQFF. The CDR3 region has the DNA TGTGCCAGCAGCTTAAAGGGGACTAGCGGGCTTAATGAGCAGTTCTTC.

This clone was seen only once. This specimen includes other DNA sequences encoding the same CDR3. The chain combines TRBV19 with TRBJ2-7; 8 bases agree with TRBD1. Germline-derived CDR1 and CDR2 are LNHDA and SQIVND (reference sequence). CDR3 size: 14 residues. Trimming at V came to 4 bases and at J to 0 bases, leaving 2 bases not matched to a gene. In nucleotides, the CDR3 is TGTGCCAGTAGTACTGGACAGGGCTCCTACGAGCAGTACTTC. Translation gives CASSTGQGSYEQYF.

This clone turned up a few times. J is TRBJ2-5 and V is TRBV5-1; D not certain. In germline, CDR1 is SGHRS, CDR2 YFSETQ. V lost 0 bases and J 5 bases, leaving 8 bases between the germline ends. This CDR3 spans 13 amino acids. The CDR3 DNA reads TGCGCCAGCAGCTTGGTAGGGTTGGAGACCCAGTACTTC. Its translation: CASSLVGLETQYF.

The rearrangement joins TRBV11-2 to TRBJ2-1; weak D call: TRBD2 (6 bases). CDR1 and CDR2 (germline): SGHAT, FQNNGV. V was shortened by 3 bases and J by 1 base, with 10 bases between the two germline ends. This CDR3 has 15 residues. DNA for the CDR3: TGTGCCAGCAGCTTTAGCGGTCCTTCCTACAATGAGCAGTTCTTC. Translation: CASSFSGPSYNEQFF.

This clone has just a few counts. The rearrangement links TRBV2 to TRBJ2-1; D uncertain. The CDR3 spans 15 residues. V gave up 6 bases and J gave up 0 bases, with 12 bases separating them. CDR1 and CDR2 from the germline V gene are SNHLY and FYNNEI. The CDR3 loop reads CASREVVGSYNEQFF. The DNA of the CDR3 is TGTGCCAGCAGAGAGGTGGTTGGCTCCTACAATGAGCAGTTCTTC.

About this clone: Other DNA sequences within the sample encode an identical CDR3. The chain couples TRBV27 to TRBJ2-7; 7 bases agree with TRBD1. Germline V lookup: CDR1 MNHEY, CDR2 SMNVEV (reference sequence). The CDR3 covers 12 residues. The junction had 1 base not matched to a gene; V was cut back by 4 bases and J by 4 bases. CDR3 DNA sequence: TGTGCCAGCAGTTCAGGGGGTTACGAGCAGTACTTC. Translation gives CASSSGGYEQYF.

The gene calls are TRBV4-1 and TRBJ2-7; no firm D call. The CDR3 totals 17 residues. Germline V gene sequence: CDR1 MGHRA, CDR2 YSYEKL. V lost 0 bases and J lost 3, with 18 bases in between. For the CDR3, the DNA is TGCGCCAGCAGCCAAGATGTCGGTCTAGAGAGGTTCTACGAGCAGTACTTC. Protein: CASSQDVGLERFYEQYF.

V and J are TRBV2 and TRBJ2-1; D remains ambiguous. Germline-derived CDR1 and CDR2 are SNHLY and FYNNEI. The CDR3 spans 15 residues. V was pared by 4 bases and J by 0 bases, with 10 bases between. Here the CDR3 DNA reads TGTGCCAGCAGTGGCACAGAATTCTCCTACAATGAGCAGTTCTTC. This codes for CASSGTEFSYNEQFF.

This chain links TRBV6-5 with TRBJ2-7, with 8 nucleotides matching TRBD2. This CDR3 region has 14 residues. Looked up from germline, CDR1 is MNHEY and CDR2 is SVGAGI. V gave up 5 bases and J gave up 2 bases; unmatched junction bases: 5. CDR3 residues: CASSISGATYEQYF. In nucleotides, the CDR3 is TGTGCCAGCAGTATTAGCGGGGCCACCTACGAGCAGTACTTC.

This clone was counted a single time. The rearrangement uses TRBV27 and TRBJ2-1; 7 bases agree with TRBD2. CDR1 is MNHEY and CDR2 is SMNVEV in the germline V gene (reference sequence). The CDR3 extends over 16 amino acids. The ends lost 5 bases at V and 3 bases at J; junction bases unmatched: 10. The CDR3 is CASSAPSGLNYNEQFF. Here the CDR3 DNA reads TGTGCCAGCAGTGCTCCTAGCGGTTTAAACTACAATGAGCAGTTCTTC.

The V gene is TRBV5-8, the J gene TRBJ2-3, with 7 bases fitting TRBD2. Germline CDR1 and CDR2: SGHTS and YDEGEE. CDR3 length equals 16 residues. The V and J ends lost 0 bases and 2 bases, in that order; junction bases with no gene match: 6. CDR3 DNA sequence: TGTGCCAGCAGCTTGGGCGGGGGTCCCCTCACAGATACGCAGTATTTT. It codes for CASSLGGGPLTDTQYF. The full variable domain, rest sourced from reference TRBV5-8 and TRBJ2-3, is EAGVTQSPTHLIKTRGQQATLRCSPISGHTSVYWYQQALGLGLQFLLWYDEGEERNRGNFPPRFSGRQFPNYSSELNVNALELEDSALYLCASSLGGGPLTDTQYFGPGTRLTVL.

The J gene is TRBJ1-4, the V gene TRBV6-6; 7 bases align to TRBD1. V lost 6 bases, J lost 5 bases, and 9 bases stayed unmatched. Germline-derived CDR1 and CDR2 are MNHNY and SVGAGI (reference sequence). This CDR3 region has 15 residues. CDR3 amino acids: CASRSQGTGNEKLFF. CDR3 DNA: TGTGCCAGCAGATCACAGGGGACGGGGAATGAAAAACTGTTTTTT.

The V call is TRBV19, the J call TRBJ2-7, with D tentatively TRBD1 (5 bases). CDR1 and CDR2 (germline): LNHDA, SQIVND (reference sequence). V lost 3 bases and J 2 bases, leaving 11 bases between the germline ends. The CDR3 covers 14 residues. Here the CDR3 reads CASSIRQNPYEQYF. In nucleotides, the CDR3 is TGTGCCAGTAGTATTCGACAGAACCCCTACGAGCAGTACTTC.

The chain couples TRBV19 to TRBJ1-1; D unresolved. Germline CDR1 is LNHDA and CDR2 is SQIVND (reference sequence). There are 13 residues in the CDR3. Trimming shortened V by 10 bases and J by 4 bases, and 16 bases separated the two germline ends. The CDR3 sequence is CATRAARGTEAFF. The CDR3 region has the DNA TGTGCCACCCGGGCGGCCCGGGGCACTGAAGCTTTCTTT.

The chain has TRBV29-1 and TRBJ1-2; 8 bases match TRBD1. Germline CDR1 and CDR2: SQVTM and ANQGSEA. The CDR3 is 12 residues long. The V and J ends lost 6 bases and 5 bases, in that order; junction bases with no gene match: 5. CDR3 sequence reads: CSVLGQGYGYTF. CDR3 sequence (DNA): TGCAGCGTGCTAGGACAGGGATATGGCTACACCTTC.

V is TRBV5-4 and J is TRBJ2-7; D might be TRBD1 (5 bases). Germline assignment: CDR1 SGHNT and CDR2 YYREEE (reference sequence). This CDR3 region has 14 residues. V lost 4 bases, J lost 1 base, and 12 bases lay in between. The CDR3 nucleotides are TGTGCCAGCAGCCCCCCGGACAAGTCCTACGAGCAGTACTTC. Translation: CASSPPDKSYEQYF.

CDR3 sequence: CSGRDWETQYF. CDR3 in DNA: TGCAGCGGGAGGGACTGGGAGACCCAGTACTTC. The chain has TRBV29-1 and TRBJ2-5; tentative D call: TRBD2 (6 bases). The germline V gene encodes CDR1 SQVTM and CDR2 ANQGSEA. V was trimmed by 7 bases and J by 5 bases, leaving 11 bases between them. The CDR3 is 11 amino acids. The variable domain in full, with the rest retrieved from reference TRBV29-1 and TRBJ2-5, is SAVISQKPSRDICQRGTSLTIQCQVDSQVTMMFWYRQQPGQSLTLIATANQGSEATYESGFVIDKFPISRPNLTFSTLTVSNMSPEDSSIYLCSGRDWETQYFGPGTRLLVL.

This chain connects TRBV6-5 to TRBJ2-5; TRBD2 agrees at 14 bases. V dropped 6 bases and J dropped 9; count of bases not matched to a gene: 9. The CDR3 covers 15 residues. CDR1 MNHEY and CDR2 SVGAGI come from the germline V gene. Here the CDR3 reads CASRPGLAGDLAQYF. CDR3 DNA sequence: TGTGCCAGCAGACCGGGACTAGCGGGGGATTTGGCCCAGTACTTC.

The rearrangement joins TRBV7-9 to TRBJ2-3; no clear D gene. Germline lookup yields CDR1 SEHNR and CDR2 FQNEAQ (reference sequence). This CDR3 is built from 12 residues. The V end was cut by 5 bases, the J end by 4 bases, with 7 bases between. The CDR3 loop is CASSPTPDTQYF. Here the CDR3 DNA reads TGTGCCAGCAGCCCAACGCCAGATACGCAGTATTTT.